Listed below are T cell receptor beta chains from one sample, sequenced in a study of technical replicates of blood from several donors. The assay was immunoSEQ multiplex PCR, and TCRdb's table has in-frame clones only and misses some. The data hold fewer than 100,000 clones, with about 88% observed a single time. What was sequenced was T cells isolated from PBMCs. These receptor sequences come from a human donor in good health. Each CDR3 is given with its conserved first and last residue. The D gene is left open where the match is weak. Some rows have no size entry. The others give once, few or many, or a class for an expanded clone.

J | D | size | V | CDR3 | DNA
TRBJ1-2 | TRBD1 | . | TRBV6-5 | CASSSDREWF | TGTGCCAGCAGTTCGGACAGGGAATGGTTC
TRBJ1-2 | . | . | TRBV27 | CASSLSLRNYGYTF | TGTGCCAGCAGTTTAAGTCTGAGGAACTATGGCTACACCTTC
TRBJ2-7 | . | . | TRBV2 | CASRPGLFGYEQYF | TGTGCCAGCAGGCCGGGACTGTTTGGCTACGAGCAGTACTTC
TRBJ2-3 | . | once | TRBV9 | CASSVGSDTSTDTQYF | TGTGCCAGCAGCGTAGGTTCAGACACTAGCACAGATACGCAGTATTTT
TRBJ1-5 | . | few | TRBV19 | CASSITGQPQHF | TGTGCCAGTAGTATTACGGGTCAGCCCCAGCATTTT
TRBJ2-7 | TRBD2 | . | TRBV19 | CASSRSAGVAYEQYF | TGTGCCAGTAGTAGGTCAGCGGGAGTGGCCTACGAGCAGTACTTC
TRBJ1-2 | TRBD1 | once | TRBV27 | CASSFGTGYGYTF | TGTGCCAGCAGTTTTGGGACAGGGTATGGCTACACCTTC
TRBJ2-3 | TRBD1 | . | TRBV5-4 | CASSVRDRATDTQYF | TGTGCCAGCAGCGTCCGGGACAGGGCCACAGATACGCAGTATTTT
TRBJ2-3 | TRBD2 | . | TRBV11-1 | CASSAGLAVTDTQYF | TGTGCCAGCAGCGCGGGACTAGCGGTAACAGATACGCAGTATTTT
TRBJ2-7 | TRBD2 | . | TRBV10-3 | CAISESGLAGVEQYF | TGTGCCATCAGTGAGTCGGGACTAGCGGGCGTCGAGCAGTACTTC
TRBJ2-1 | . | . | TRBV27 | CASSSGLGGYNEQFF | TGTGCCAGCAGTTCTGGACTAGGGGGGTACAATGAGCAGTTCTTC
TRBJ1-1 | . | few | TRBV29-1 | CSVESGEAFF | TGCAGCGTTGAGTCGGGTGAAGCTTTCTTT
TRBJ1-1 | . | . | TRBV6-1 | CASSEIRVSNTEAFF | TGTGCCAGCAGTGAGATCAGGGTTTCGAACACTGAAGCTTTCTTT
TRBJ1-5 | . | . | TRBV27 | CASSLSWRGVDQPQHF | TGTGCCAGCAGTTTATCTTGGCGGGGTGTGGATCAGCCCCAGCATTTT
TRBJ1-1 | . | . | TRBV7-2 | CASSLPGANRKAFF | TGTGCCAGCAGCTTACCAGGGGCAAATAGGAAAGCTTTCTTT
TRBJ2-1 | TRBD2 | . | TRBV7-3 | CASSSGLAGGLNEQFF | TGTGCCAGCAGCTCGGGACTAGCGGGAGGGCTGAATGAGCAGTTCTTC
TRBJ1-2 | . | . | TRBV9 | CASSARHYGYTF | TGTGCCAGCAGCGCTAGACACTATGGCTACACCTTC